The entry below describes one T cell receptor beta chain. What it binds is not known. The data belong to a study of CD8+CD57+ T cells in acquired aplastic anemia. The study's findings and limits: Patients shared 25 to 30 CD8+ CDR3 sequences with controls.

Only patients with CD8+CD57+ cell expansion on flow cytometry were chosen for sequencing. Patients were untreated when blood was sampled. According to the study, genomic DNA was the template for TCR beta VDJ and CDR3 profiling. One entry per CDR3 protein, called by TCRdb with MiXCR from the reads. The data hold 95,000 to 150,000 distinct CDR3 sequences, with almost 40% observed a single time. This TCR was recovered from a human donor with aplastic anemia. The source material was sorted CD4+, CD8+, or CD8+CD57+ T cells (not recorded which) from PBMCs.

CDR3 amino acids: CATSDSSRTYNEQFF. The CDR3 DNA follows: TGTGCCACCAGTGATTCCTCCAGGACCTACAATGAGCAGTTCTTC. The rearrangement links TRBV24-1 to TRBJ2-1; D is ambiguous. In germline, CDR1 is KGHDR, CDR2 SFDVKD. V lost 2 bases and J 2 bases, leaving 9 bases between the germline ends. CDR3 size: 15 residues.